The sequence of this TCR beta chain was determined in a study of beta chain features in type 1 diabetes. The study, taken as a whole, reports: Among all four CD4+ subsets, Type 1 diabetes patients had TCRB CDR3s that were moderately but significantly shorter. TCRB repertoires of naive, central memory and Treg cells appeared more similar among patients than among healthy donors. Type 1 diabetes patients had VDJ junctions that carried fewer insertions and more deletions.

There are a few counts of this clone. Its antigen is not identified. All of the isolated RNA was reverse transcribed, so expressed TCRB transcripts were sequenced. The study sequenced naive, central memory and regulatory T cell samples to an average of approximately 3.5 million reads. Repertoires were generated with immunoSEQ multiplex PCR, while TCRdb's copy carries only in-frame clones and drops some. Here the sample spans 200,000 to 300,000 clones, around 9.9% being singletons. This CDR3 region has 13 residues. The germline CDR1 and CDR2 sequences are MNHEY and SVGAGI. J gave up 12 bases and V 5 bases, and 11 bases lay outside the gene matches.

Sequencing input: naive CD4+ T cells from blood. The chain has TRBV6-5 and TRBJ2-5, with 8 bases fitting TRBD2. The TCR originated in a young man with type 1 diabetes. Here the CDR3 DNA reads TGTGCCAGCAGTACGACCCTAAGCGGGGGCAAGTACTTC. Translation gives CASSTTLSGGKYF.